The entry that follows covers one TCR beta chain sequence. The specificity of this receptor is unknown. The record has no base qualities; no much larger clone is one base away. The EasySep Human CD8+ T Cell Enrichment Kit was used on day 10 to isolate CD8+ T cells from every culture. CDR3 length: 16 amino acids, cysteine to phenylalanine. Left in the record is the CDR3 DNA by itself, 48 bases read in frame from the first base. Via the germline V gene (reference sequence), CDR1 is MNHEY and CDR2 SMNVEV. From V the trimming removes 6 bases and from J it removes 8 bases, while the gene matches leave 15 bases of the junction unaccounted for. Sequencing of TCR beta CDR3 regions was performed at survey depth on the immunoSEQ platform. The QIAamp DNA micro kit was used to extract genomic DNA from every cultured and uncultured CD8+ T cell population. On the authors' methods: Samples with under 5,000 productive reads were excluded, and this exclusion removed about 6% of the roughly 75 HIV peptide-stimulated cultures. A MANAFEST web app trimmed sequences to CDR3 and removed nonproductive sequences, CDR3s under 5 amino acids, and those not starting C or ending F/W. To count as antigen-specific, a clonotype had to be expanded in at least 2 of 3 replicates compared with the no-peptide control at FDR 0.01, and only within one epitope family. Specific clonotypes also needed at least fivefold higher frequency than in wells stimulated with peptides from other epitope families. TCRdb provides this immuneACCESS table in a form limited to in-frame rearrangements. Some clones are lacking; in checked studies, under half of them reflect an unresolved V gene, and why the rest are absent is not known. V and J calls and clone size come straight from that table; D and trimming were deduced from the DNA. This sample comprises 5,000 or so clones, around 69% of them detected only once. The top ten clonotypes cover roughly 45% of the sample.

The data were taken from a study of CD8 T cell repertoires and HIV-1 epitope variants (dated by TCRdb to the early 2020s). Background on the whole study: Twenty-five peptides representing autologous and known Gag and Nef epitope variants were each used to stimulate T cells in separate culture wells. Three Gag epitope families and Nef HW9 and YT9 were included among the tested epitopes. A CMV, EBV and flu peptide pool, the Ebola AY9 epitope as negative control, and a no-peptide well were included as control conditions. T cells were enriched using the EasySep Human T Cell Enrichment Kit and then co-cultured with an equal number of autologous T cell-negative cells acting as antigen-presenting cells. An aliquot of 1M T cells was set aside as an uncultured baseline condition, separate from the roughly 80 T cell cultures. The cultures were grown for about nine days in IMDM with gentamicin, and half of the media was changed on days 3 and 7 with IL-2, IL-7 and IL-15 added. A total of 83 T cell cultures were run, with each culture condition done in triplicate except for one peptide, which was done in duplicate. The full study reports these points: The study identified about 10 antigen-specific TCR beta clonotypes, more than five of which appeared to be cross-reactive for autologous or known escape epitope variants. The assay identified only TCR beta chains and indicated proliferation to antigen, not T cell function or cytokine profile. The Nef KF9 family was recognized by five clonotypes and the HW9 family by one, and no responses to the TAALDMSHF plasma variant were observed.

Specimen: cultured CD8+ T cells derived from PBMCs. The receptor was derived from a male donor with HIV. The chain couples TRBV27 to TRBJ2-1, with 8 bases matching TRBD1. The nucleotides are TGTGCCAGCAGACCAGGACAGGGAAGGGCCTTGGATGAGCAGTTCTTC. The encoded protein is CASRPGQGRALDEQFF.